This is a list of T cell receptor beta chains from one sample in a study of CD8+ T cells in alopecia areata. Data came from immunoSEQ multiplex PCR; TCRdb stores just in-frame clones and leaves some out. Here the sample spans fewer than 100,000 clones, less than 50% being singletons. The sequencing input was CD4+ T cells sorted from blood. Every receptor here comes from a human donor with alopecia areata. The CDR3 runs from the conserved cysteine through the conserved F or W. A D gene is named only where the DNA matches it firmly. Some rows have no size entry. The others give once, few or many, or a class for an expanded clone.

V gene	J gene	clone size	D gene	CDR3 DNA	CDR3 protein
TRBV5-1	TRBJ2-1	NA	NA	TGCGCCAGCAGCCAGTTAGGCAATGAGCAGTTCTTC	CASSQLGNEQFF
TRBV6-5	TRBJ2-6	NA	NA	TGTGCCAGCAGTTACGACCTGACTGGGGCCAACGTCCTGACTTTC	CASSYDLTGANVLTF
TRBV27	TRBJ2-7	NA	TRBD2	TGTGCCAGCAGTTTAGCGCTAGCGGGGCCTTACGAGCAGTACTTC	CASSLALAGPYEQYF
TRBV2	TRBJ2-7	NA	NA	TGTGCCAGCGGGTTGGACAGACAGGCCGAGCAGTACTTC	CASGLDRQAEQYF
TRBV29-1	TRBJ2-4	NA	NA	TGCAGCGGCGTGGTGTCAGGATCAGCCAAAAACATTCAGTACTTC	CSGVVSGSAKNIQYF
TRBV7-8	TRBJ1-5	NA	NA	TGTGCCAGCAGCTTAGACAGGTTCGGCAATCAGCCCCAGCATTTT	CASSLDRFGNQPQHF
TRBV30	TRBJ1-1	few	NA	TGTGCCTGGAGTGCTCCCCGACAGGCGATGGGGACTGAAGCTTTCTTT	CAWSAPRQAMGTEAFF
TRBV25-1	TRBJ2-5	NA	NA	TGTGCCAGCAGTGGACTTGACGGGGCGTCAACCCAGTACTTC	CASSGLDGASTQYF
TRBV18	TRBJ2-3	many	NA	TGTGCCAGCTCTCAAGATTTCACAGATACGCAGTATTTT	CASSQDFTDTQYF
TRBV21-1	TRBJ2-3	few	NA	TGTGCCAGCAGCAAAGAGGCAGCGGGAGATGAAGATACGCAGTATTTT	CASSKEAAGDEDTQYF
TRBV6-5	TRBJ2-7	NA	TRBD2	TGTGCCAGCAGTTCTGGGACTAGCGGTCCTAACGAGCAGTACTTC	CASSSGTSGPNEQYF
TRBV29-1	TRBJ2-7	few	TRBD1	TGCAGCGTTCGGACAGGGGGTTCCTACGAGCAGTACTTC	CSVRTGGSYEQYF
TRBV28	TRBJ1-2	NA	NA	TGTGCCAGCAGTCGATCCCATAGGACAAACTATGGCTACACCTTC	CASSRSHRTNYGYTF
TRBV29-1	TRBJ2-3	NA	NA	TGCAGCGTTGCCGACTGGATCCTGGCAGATACGCAGTATTTT	CSVADWILADTQYF
TRBV30	TRBJ2-1	NA	NA	TGTGCCTGGAGTGTTAGATTTCGCCACAATGAGCAGTTCTTC	CAWSVRFRHNEQFF
TRBV5-1	TRBJ2-4	NA	NA	TGCGCCAGCAGCTTGGGTCGGCAAAGGAGCATTCAGTACTTC	CASSLGRQRSIQYF
TRBV25-1	TRBJ2-3	NA	NA	TGTGCCAGCATCGAAGAACTCACAGATACGCAGTATTTT	CASIEELTDTQYF
TRBV29-1	TRBJ2-1	few	TRBD2	TGCAGCGTAGACGCTAGCGGCCTATACAATGAGCAGTTCTTC	CSVDASGLYNEQFF
TRBV29-1	TRBJ2-3	NA	NA	TGCAGCGTTGACAGGGAAATCACAGATACGCAGTATTTT	CSVDREITDTQYF
TRBV30	TRBJ2-7	NA	NA	NA	CAWSVAPGSGKNF
TRBV11-2	TRBJ2-7	NA	NA	TGTGCCAGCAGCTTCCGACCCTCAACTGCCCCGCAGTACTTC	CASSFRPSTAPQYF
TRBV11-2	TRBJ2-1	NA	NA	TGTGCCAGCAGCTTGGTCAGGGGTACCTACAATGAGCAGTTCTTC	CASSLVRGTYNEQFF
TRBV20-1	TRBJ1-1	NA	NA	TGCAGTGCCCAGGGAAATACTGAAGCTTTCTTT	CSAQGNTEAFF
TRBV23-1	TRBJ2-3	NA	TRBD2	TGCGCCAGCAGTAGCCGCACTAGCGGGACCACAGATACGCAGTATTTT	CASSSRTSGTTDTQYF
TRBV2	TRBJ2-1	once	NA	TGTGCCAGCGGGCAGGCTTTGGGCAATGAGCAGTTCTTC	CASGQALGNEQFF
TRBV5-1	TRBJ2-3	few	NA	TGCGCCAGCAGCTTGGAGGTGGCAGGGTCCACAGATACGCAGTATTTT	CASSLEVAGSTDTQYF
TRBV4-1	TRBJ1-4	few	TRBD1	TGCGCCAGCAGCCGGACAGGACCTAATGAAAAACTGTTTTTT	CASSRTGPNEKLFF
TRBV28	TRBJ2-7	NA	NA	TGTGCCAGCAGTACAGGACCTATCTACGAGCAGTACTTC	CASSTGPIYEQYF
TRBV7-9	TRBJ2-1	NA	NA	TGTGCCAGCAGCCCATCCTCCTACAATGAGCAGTTCTTC	CASSPSSYNEQFF
TRBV6-6	TRBJ2-1	few	TRBD1	TGTGCCAGCAGTCCCCGACAGGGTTTCAATGAGCAGTTCTTC	CASSPRQGFNEQFF
TRBV30	TRBJ2-5	NA	NA	TGTGCCTGGAGCCACCGGGGGAGAAGGATGAGAGAGACCCAGTACTTC	CAWSHRGRRMRETQYF
TRBV2	TRBJ2-3	NA	TRBD2	TGTGCCAGCAGGGGACTAGTAAGCACAGATACGCAGTATTTT	CASRGLVSTDTQYF